What follows are 9 T cell receptor beta chains derived from one specimen sequenced in a study of CD8+CD57+ T cells in acquired aplastic anemia. Researchers used genomic DNA as the template to profile TCR beta VDJ and CDR3. One entry per CDR3 protein results from TCRdb running MiXCR on the reads. The table has fewer than 200,000 distinct CDR3 sequences, around 60% seen once; the top ten hold 45%. The material sequenced was sorted CD4+, CD8+, or CD8+CD57+ T cells (not recorded which) from PBMCs. These receptors all stem from a human donor in good health.

The CDR3 here is CASALITSGDTDTQYF. CDR3 nucleotide sequence: TGTGCCAGTGCCCTAATCACTAGCGGGGATACAGATACGCAGTATTTT. The J gene is TRBJ2-3, the V gene TRBV25-1, with TRBD2 matching over 10 bases. V lost 9 bases to trimming and J lost 3 bases; unmatched junction nucleotides: 12. This CDR3 has 16 residues. Germline-derived CDR1 and CDR2 are MGHDK and SYGVNS.

This chain connects TRBV7-6 to TRBJ1-5; no clear D. This CDR3 comprises 13 residues. CDR1 and CDR2 from the germline V gene are SGHVS and FNYEAQ. V lost 1 base to trimming and J lost 7 bases, with 8 bases between them. The CDR3 here is CASSLDHGQPQHF. CDR3 nucleotides: TGTGCCAGCAGCTTAGATCATGGGCAGCCCCAGCATTTT.

The rearrangement joins TRBV20-1 to TRBJ2-7, with 7 bases aligning to TRBD1. Trimming at V came to 3 bases and at J to 4 bases, leaving 6 bases not matched to a gene. CDR3 size: 13 residues. Germline loops: CDR1 DFQATT, CDR2 SNEGSKA (reference sequence). The CDR3 is CSASGNRGYEQYF. The CDR3 DNA reads TGCAGTGCTAGTGGGAACAGGGGTTACGAGCAGTACTTC.

The gene calls are TRBV6-5 and TRBJ2-7, with D unclear. Germline CDR1 reads MNHEY; CDR2 reads SVGAGI. V gave up 7 bases and J gave up 4 bases, with 14 bases separating them. This CDR3 spans 13 amino acids. Written as DNA, the CDR3 is TGTGCCAGCAAAGGTGGCAGATCATACGAGCAGTACTTC. Translated: CASKGGRSYEQYF.

CDR3: CATSRDRSSYNEQFF. As DNA, the CDR3 is TGTGCCACCAGCAGAGACAGGAGCTCCTACAATGAGCAGTTCTTC. The rearrangement joins TRBV15 to TRBJ2-1; D is unresolved. The CDR3 is made up of 15 amino acids. Germline lookup yields CDR1 LNHNV and CDR2 YYDKDF (reference sequence). V was cut by 0 bases and J by 0 bases, with 6 bases left in between.

V and J are TRBV10-1 and TRBJ2-3; TRBD1 aligns across 7 bases. Per germline, CDR1 WNHNN and CDR2 SYGVQD (reference sequence). The junction had 11 bases not matched to a gene; V was cut back by 3 bases and J by 2 bases. The CDR3 extends over 17 amino acids. CDR3 DNA sequence: TGCGCCAGCAGTGAACCAGACCGGGACAGACTCACAGATACGCAGTATTTT. It is translated as CASSEPDRDRLTDTQYF.

The gene calls are TRBV10-2 and TRBJ2-3; TRBD2 is a possible D gene (6 bases). This CDR3 is 15 amino acids long. V shed 2 bases and J shed 2 bases, with 11 bases lying between them. Germline CDR1 reads WSHSY; CDR2 reads SAAADI. CDR3 DNA: TGCGCCAGCAGTGAGCGGGCGGGAACCACAGATACGCAGTATTTT. Translating it yields CASSERAGTTDTQYF.

This clonotype was counted a few times. This chain uses TRBV20-1 with TRBJ2-7, with D uncertain. CDR3 length: 14 amino acids. V was pared by 6 bases and J by 0 bases, with 15 bases between. Germline CDR1 is DFQATT and CDR2 is SNEGSKA (reference sequence). CDR3 amino acids: CSAHPGSSSYEQYF. The CDR3 nucleotides read TGCAGTGCCCATCCGGGCAGCAGCTCCTACGAGCAGTACTTC.

This clonotype was counted many times. The gene calls are TRBV7-2 and TRBJ1-6; 10 bases are a match to TRBD1. The CDR3 sequence is 15 residues long. CDR1 is SGHTA, CDR2 FQGNSA, per germline. The J segment lost 10 bases and the V segment lost 5 bases, leaving 8 bases of the junction unmatched. The CDR3 sequence is CASSAPGQGESPLHF. The DNA for the CDR3 is TGTGCCAGCAGCGCCCCCGGACAGGGGGAATCACCCCTCCACTTT.